These 15 T cell receptor beta chains originate from one sample sequenced in a study of human T cells and chemical hapten exposure. TCRdb re-called the RACE reads with MiXCR, one entry per CDR3 protein. Seen here are some 62,000 distinct CDR3 sequences, 11% observed once, and the top ten hold about 2.5%. Documented time point: patch test 3, about 24 weeks after DPC sensitization. As to treatment: therapeutic diphenylcyclopropenone sensitization with weekly scalp DPC. The sample was whole blood, taken in connection with sensitization to the hapten diphenylcyclopropenone (DPC). These receptors originate from a woman in her 30s with alopecia areata. Some clones in this sample may be carry-over from other donors' samples.

This clonotype has just a few counts. The chain is built from TRBV15 and TRBJ2-1; TRBD2 aligns across 10 bases. J lost 9 bases, V lost 9 bases, and 11 bases had no gene match. Germline V gene sequence: CDR1 LNHNV, CDR2 YYDKDF (reference sequence). The CDR3 covers 14 residues. CDR3 region: CATGSGGVKGEQFF. CDR3 nucleotides: TGTGCCACGGGGAGCGGGGGGGTCAAGGGTGAGCAGTTCTTC.

The chain joins TRBV30 to TRBJ1-2; tentative D call: TRBD1 (5 bases). The V end was cut by 5 bases, the J end by 3 bases, with 7 bases between. Per the germline V gene, CDR1 is GTSNPN and CDR2 is SVGIG (reference sequence). The CDR3 has 11 residues. For the CDR3, the DNA is TGTGCCTGGGACAGTTACTATGGCTACACCTTC. Translation gives CAWDSYYGYTF.

This clonotype was counted ten times or more. The chain joins TRBV6-5 to TRBJ2-7, with D hard to call. Germline V gene data show CDR1 as MNHEY and CDR2 as SVGAGI. The V end lost 6 bases, the J end lost 4 bases, and 13 bases lay between the germline ends. This CDR3 spans 13 amino acids. This CDR3 reads CASRKPTGYEQYF. In DNA form, the CDR3 reads TGTGCCAGCAGGAAACCAACCGGGTACGAGCAGTACTTC.

A few counts support this clonotype. The chain links TRBV4-3 to TRBJ2-5, with D unresolved. From germline, CDR1 is LGHNA and CDR2 YSLEER. The CDR3 extends over 14 amino acids. V lost 1 base to trimming and J lost 5 bases, with 11 bases between them. The CDR3 protein is CASSQVLEGETQYF. The CDR3 DNA is TGCGCCAGCAGCCAAGTACTCGAAGGGGAGACCCAGTACTTC.

This clonotype was observed at least ten times. The chain uses TRBV7-8 and TRBJ2-3, with D tentatively TRBD1 (6 bases). The germline V gene encodes CDR1 SGHVS and CDR2 FQNEAQ. The V and J ends lost 0 bases and 0 bases respectively, with 7 bases between them. The CDR3 is 15 amino acids. The CDR3 loop reads CASSLAGASTDTQYF. As DNA, the CDR3 is TGTGCCAGCAGCTTAGCGGGGGCCAGCACAGATACGCAGTATTTT.

This clonotype occurred many times. The genes are TRBV7-8 and TRBJ1-1; D is unresolved. Trimming pared 5 bases from V and 4 bases from J, leaving 11 bases between. This CDR3 contains 13 residues. CDR1 and CDR2 from the germline V gene are SGHVS and FQNEAQ. As DNA, the CDR3 is TGTGCCAGCAGCGAAGAGGGATTCACTGAAGCTTTCTTT. Amino acids: CASSEEGFTEAFF.

This clonotype was found many times. The rearrangement links TRBV7-8 to TRBJ1-4; D is ambiguous. CDR1 is SGHVS, CDR2 FQNEAQ, per germline. The V and J ends lost 4 bases and 5 bases respectively, with 14 bases between them. The CDR3 loop spans 15 amino acids. As DNA, the CDR3 is TGTGCCAGCAGCTATTCCGGGATCCAGAATGAAAAACTGTTTTTT. Protein: CASSYSGIQNEKLFF.

V gene TRBV21-1 combines with J gene TRBJ1-1; the listed D gene, TRBD1, was not tested against the DNA. TRBV21-1 is annotated as a pseudogene. The CDR3 has 13 residues. The CDR3 is CASSKGRGGEAFF. The CDR3 coding sequence is TGTGCCAGCAGCAAAGGGAGGGGGGGCGAAGCTTTCTTT.

This clonotype was counted between two and nine times. The chain recombines TRBV4-3 with TRBJ2-5; TRBD2 matches at 11 bases. The V segment lost 0 bases and the J segment 5 bases; nucleotides outside the gene matches: 5. The length of the CDR3 is 16 residues. Germline-derived CDR1 and CDR2 are LGHNA and YSLEER. For the CDR3, the DNA is TGCGCCAGCAGCCAAGAAACTAGCGGGAGAGGCGAGACCCAGTACTTC. The encoded protein is CASSQETSGRGETQYF.

This chain joins TRBV28 and TRBJ2-3; D ambiguous. The V end lost 4 bases, the J end lost 2 bases, and 13 bases lay between the germline ends. The germline V gene has CDR1 MDHEN and CDR2 SYDVKM. This CDR3 region has 15 residues. CDR3 protein: CASSYETTVTDTQYF. Here the CDR3 DNA reads TGTGCCAGCAGTTACGAGACAACCGTCACAGATACGCAGTATTTT.

This clonotype was detected a few times. This rearrangement joins TRBV28 to TRBJ2-7; 10 nucleotides agree with TRBD1. The V gene's germline CDR1 is MDHEN and CDR2 SYDVKM. The junction had 5 bases not matched to a gene; V was cut back by 6 bases and J by 3 bases. The CDR3 is 14 residues long. The CDR3 is CASRMTGGDYEQYF. In nucleotides, the CDR3 is TGTGCCAGCAGGATGACAGGGGGCGACTACGAGCAGTACTTC.

At least ten counts were recorded for this clonotype. V is TRBV19 and J is TRBJ2-7, with TRBD2 identical over 8 bases. The J segment lost 7 bases and the V segment lost 7 bases, leaving 15 bases of the junction unmatched. From germline, CDR1 is LNHDA and CDR2 SQIVND (reference sequence). This CDR3 comprises 15 residues. The CDR3 coding sequence is TGTGCCAGTAACCAGGGACCAGCGGGAGTTGAAGAGCAGTACTTC. This codes for CASNQGPAGVEEQYF.

V and J are TRBV7-2 and TRBJ1-5, with D unclear. Germline CDR1 is SGHTA and CDR2 is FQGNSA. This CDR3 has 14 residues. V gave up 4 bases and J gave up 3 bases, with 10 bases separating them. CDR3 DNA sequence: TGTGCCAGCAGCTGGACGGTCGACAATCAGCCCCAGCATTTT. Translating gives CASSWTVDNQPQHF.

This clonotype was observed at least ten times. The chain recombines TRBV7-2 with TRBJ1-5; D call uncertain. V shed 8 bases and J shed 1 base, with 3 bases lying between them. This CDR3 contains 11 residues. Germline CDR1 and CDR2: SGHTA and FQGNSA. CDR3 sequence (DNA): TGTGCCAGCGGGAGCAATCAGCCCCAGCATTTT. Protein: CASGSNQPQHF.

This clonotype was recorded a few times. The chain is built from TRBV11-3 and TRBJ1-1; 9 nucleotides align to TRBD1. Per germline, CDR1 SGHNT and CDR2 YENEEA. The CDR3 covers 17 residues. Trimming cost V 0 bases and J 7 bases; bases outside gene matches: 12. CDR3 sequence reads: CASSLDISGTGMGEAFF. CDR3 coding DNA: TGTGCCAGCAGCTTAGATATCAGCGGGACAGGGATGGGTGAAGCTTTCTTT.